A selection of T cell receptor beta chains follows, all from one sample in a study of OX40 agonist ivuxolimab in advanced cancers. Generated by immunoSEQ multiplex PCR, the TCRdb table keeps only in-frame clones and is missing some. Of over 90,000 clones listed, 80% to 90% were seen once; the top ten hold less than 2%. The sequences come from CD4+ or CD8+ T cells sorted from blood, collected in a trial of the OX40 agonist ivuxolimab. The receptors shown here come from an adult with an advanced solid tumor such as melanoma, head and neck, liver or kidney cancer. Both conserved end residues are part of each CDR3. A D gene is named only where the DNA matches it firmly. Only part of the rows carry a size: once, few, many, or a class if the clone is expanded.

d_call j_call v_call clone_size cdr3_nt cdr3_aa
- TRBJ2-5 TRBV7-9 - TGTGCCAGCAGCGCAGTCGGGACTTTTGCAGAGACCCAGTACTTC CASSAVGTFAETQYF
- TRBJ1-5 TRBV18 - TGTGCCAGCTCACAGAGCAGCGATCAGCCCCAGCATTTT CASSQSSDQPQHF
TRBD2 TRBJ2-5 TRBV5-1 - TGCGCCAGCAGCTTCGGACTAGCAGTAGGGTTAGAGACCCAGTACTTC CASSFGLAVGLETQYF
- TRBJ2-5 TRBV28 - TGTGCCAGCAGCTCCGGATCGACGGGGACCCAGTACTTC CASSSGSTGTQYF
TRBD1 TRBJ2-7 TRBV30 - TGTGCCTGGGGGACAGGGGGCACCTACGAGCAGTACTTC CAWGTGGTYEQYF
TRBD1 TRBJ1-5 TRBV10-2 - TGCGCCAGCAGTACAGGGGTGGATCAGCCCCAGCATTTT CASSTGVDQPQHF
- TRBJ2-1 TRBV19 - TGTGCCAGTAACTTTGGCGGCGGCGTTGAGCAGTTCTTC CASNFGGGVEQFF
- TRBJ2-7 TRBV30 - TGTGCCTGGAGTGTACGACCACAGAGCGAGCAGTACTTC CAWSVRPQSEQYF
TRBD1 TRBJ1-5 TRBV5-8 - TGTGCCAGCAGCTCGGGGTGGACAGGCAACGTAAATCAGCCCCAGCATTTT CASSSGWTGNVNQPQHF
- TRBJ2-5 TRBV5-1 - TGCGCCAGCAGCTCTAGGACTAACCAAGAGACCCAGTACTTC CASSSRTNQETQYF
TRBD2 TRBJ2-5 TRBV5-1 - TGCGCCAGCAGCTTTGGTACTAGCGGGAGCTTTGAGACCCAGTACTTC CASSFGTSGSFETQYF
- TRBJ1-5 TRBV19 - TGTGCCAGTAGTATGGGCCCAGGACTTCAGCCCCAGCATTTT CASSMGPGLQPQHF
TRBD2 TRBJ2-7 TRBV7-2 many TGTGCCAGCAGCCTAACTGATAGCGGGGGCTACGAGCAGTACTTC CASSLTDSGGYEQYF
- TRBJ2-7 TRBV28 - TGTGCCAGCAGACCCCCCGCCGGAGAGTCCTACGAGCAGTACTTC CASRPPAGESYEQYF
TRBD2 TRBJ2-1 TRBV28 - TGTGCCACCTTACCTAGCGGGGCCAACAATGAGCAGTTCTTC CATLPSGANNEQFF
- TRBJ2-1 TRBV28 - TGTGCCAGCAGTCCCCCCGGGACACCCTCCTACAATGAGCAGTTCTTC CASSPPGTPSYNEQFF
- TRBJ2-1 TRBV29-1 - TGCAGCGTTGTCGGGGGGCTTGTTTTATTAAGCTCCTACAATGAGCAGTTCTTC CSVVGGLVLLSSYNEQFF
- TRBJ2-7 TRBV5-1 few TGCGCCAGCAGGTCGGAATACGAGCAGTACTTC CASRSEYEQYF
- TRBJ2-3 TRBV10-3 few TGTGCCATCAGTGAGTCCGGGGGCGGGGCCCGCACAGATACGCAGTATTTT CAISESGGGARTDTQYF
- TRBJ2-1 TRBV2 - TGTGCCAGCAACTCCGGGTCCTTACAATGGGAGCAGTTCTTC CASNSGSLQWEQFF
- TRBJ2-5 TRBV7-2 - TGTGCCAGCAGAATAAGGGCCCTGGTTGAAGAGACCCAGTACTTC CASRIRALVEETQYF
- TRBJ1-1 TRBV15 - TGTGCCACCAGCCCCGGGCAGGGAGTGTCTGAAGCTTTCTTT CATSPGQGVSEAFF
- TRBJ1-3 TRBV30 - TGTGCCTGGAGTGTATTCCCCGGAAACACCATATATTTT CAWSVFPGNTIYF
- TRBJ2-2 TRBV11-3 - TGTGCCAGCAGCTTAGGCACGGGGATGGGTCCCGGGGAGCTGTTTTTT CASSLGTGMGPGELFF
TRBD1 TRBJ2-2 TRBV7-3 - TGTGCCAGCAGCTTAAGGACAGGGGGCAACACCGGGGAGCTGTTTTTT CASSLRTGGNTGELFF
- TRBJ1-1 TRBV5-1 once TGCGCCAGCAGCCCCCGGGACGGGGGCACTGAAGCTTTCTTT CASSPRDGGTEAFF
TRBD1 TRBJ1-1 TRBV19 - TGTGCCAGTAGTGAGACCGGGACAGTTGGCACTGAAGCTTTCTTT CASSETGTVGTEAFF
TRBD1 TRBJ1-2 TRBV6-1 - TGTGCCAGCAGCGACAGGGGGCTGGGCTATGGCTACACCTTC CASSDRGLGYGYTF
- TRBJ2-2 TRBV7-8 few TGTGCCAGCAGCTATCCTGACAGTAGCACCGGGGAGCTGTTTTTT CASSYPDSSTGELFF
- TRBJ2-7 TRBV2 few TGTGCCAGCATCCTAGGGCAGGAATACTACGAGCAGTACTTC CASILGQEYYEQYF
TRBD2 TRBJ2-1 TRBV10-3 - TGTGCCATCAGTGGAGGTGGGACTACCGACTACAATGAGCAGTTCTTC CAISGGGTTDYNEQFF
- TRBJ2-2 TRBV19 - TGTGCCAGTTGCGACGGGAGAACCGGGGAGCTGTTTTTT CASCDGRTGELFF
TRBD2 TRBJ2-7 TRBV6-5 - TGTGCCAGCAGAAAGACTAGCGCGAACTCCTACGAGCAGTACTTC CASRKTSANSYEQYF
- TRBJ2-5 TRBV6-5 - TGTGCCAGCAGTGTTAGGGGCGCGTACGAGACCCAGTACTTC CASSVRGAYETQYF
- TRBJ2-5 TRBV11-2 - TGTGCCAGCAGCCCCACAAACAATTCAGAGACCCAGTACTTC CASSPTNNSETQYF
TRBD2 TRBJ2-7 TRBV5-1 - TGCGCCAGCAGCTCTAGCGGCCTCTCCTACGAGCAGTACTTC CASSSSGLSYEQYF
TRBD2 TRBJ2-7 TRBV5-1 - TGCGCCAGCAGCTTGTTGGCTAGCGGGAGCTCCTACGAGCAGTACTTC CASSLLASGSSYEQYF
- TRBJ1-1 TRBV5-1 - TGCGCCAGCAGCCTACGACAGGACTGGAACACTGAAGCTTTCTTT CASSLRQDWNTEAFF
- TRBJ1-3 TRBV19 once TGTGCCAGTAGTATAGATCGGTGGCAGGGCGAAGGAAACACCATATATTTT CASSIDRWQGEGNTIYF
TRBD2 TRBJ2-1 TRBV6-1 once TGTGCCAGCAGTATTAGCGGGAGCTCCTACAATGAGCAGTTCTTC CASSISGSSYNEQFF
- TRBJ2-2 TRBV6-6 - TGTGCCAGCTTAGAGAGTTTTGGCACCGGGGAGCTGTTTTTT CASLESFGTGELFF
TRBD2 TRBJ2-2 TRBV19 - TGTGCCAGTAGTTTAGCGGGAGGAACGAACACCGGGGAGCTGTTTTTT CASSLAGGTNTGELFF
- TRBJ2-5 TRBV19 - TGTGCCAGTAGCGACCCAGGGGTCCCCCAAGGAGAGACCCAGTACTTC CASSDPGVPQGETQYF
TRBD2 TRBJ2-7 TRBV30 - TGTGCCTGGAACCGACGTAGCGGGTACGAGCAGTACTTC CAWNRRSGYEQYF
- TRBJ2-2 TRBV19 few TGTGCCAGTAGGCCGGGACTGGGAATCACCGGGGAGCTGTTTTTT CASRPGLGITGELFF
TRBD2 TRBJ2-1 TRBV27 - TGTGCCAGCAGTTTATTGACTAGCGGGAGGCTCTACAATGAGCAGTTCTTC CASSLLTSGRLYNEQFF
TRBD2 TRBJ2-7 TRBV10-2 - TGCGCCAGCAGGGCTAGCGGGAGTACCTACGAGCAGTACTTC CASRASGSTYEQYF
- TRBJ2-7 TRBV30 - TGTGCCTGGAGCTCCACCTTCGGCGAGCAGTACTTC CAWSSTFGEQYF